These 29 T cell receptor beta chains originate from one sample sequenced in a study of T cell responses to AZD1222 COVID-19 vaccine (dated by TCRdb to the early 2020s). The time point label, as the study defines it: about 28 days (+/-7) after the second vaccine dose. The library came from the immunoSEQ multiplex PCR assay. Imported from immuneACCESS, the table was reduced by TCRdb to in-frame sequences with V and J called. These copies leave out some clones; in studies compared against another copy, an unresolved V gene accounts for under half, and the cause of the remainder is not known. This sample has roughly 150,000 clones in its table, and 85% to 95% of those were observed once. The ten largest make up 4.5% to 5.5% of the sample. The sequences come from peripheral blood, collected 28 days after the second AZD1222 dose. The receptors come from an adult who received the AZD1222 COVID-19 vaccine.

The gene calls are TRBV7-9 and TRBJ2-3; 13 bases map to TRBD2. The CDR3 contains 15 residues. In germline, CDR1 is SEHNR, CDR2 FQNEAQ (reference sequence). V lost 6 bases, J lost 9 bases, and 9 bases stayed unmatched. CDR3 sequence: CASRQGLAGVETQYF. CDR3 bases: TGTGCCAGCAGGCAAGGACTAGCGGGAGTGGAAACGCAGTATTTT. Full variable domain (outside the CDR3, taken from reference TRBV7-9 and TRBJ2-3): DTGVSQNPRHKITKRGQNVTFRCDPISEHNRLYWYRQTLGQGPEFLTYFQNEAQLEKSRLLSDRFSAERPKGSFSTLEIQRTEQGDSAMYLCASRQGLAGVETQYFGPGTRLTVL.

The chain recombines TRBV19 with TRBJ2-7; D is undetermined. From germline, CDR1 is LNHDA and CDR2 SQIVND (reference sequence). Deletions cut 3 bases from V and 0 bases from J, with 6 bases between. The CDR3 runs 13 residues. The CDR3 DNA is TGTGCCAGTAGTATTACTTTCTCCTACGAGCAGTACTTC. It yields the protein CASSITFSYEQYF. The entire variable domain, with the rest obtained from reference TRBV19 and TRBJ2-7, is as follows: DGGITQSPKYLFRKEGQNVTLSCEQNLNHDAMYWYRQDPGQGLRLIYYSQIVNDFQKGDIAEGYSVSREKKESFPLTVTSAQKNPTAFYLCASSITFSYEQYFGPGTRLTVT.

This chain links TRBV12-3 or TRBV12-4 with TRBJ2-3; D might be TRBD2 (5 bases). CDR3 length: 12 amino acids. Trimming took 6 bases from V and 5 from J, leaving 9 bases between them. The CDR3 DNA sequence: TGTGCCAGCAGGCAACTAGGAGATACGCAGTATTTT. Amino acids: CASRQLGDTQYF.

This chain links TRBV3-1 (or the pseudogene TRBV3-2) with TRBJ1-1; a possible D gene is TRBD1 (6 bases). CDR1 is LGHDT, CDR2 YNNKEL, per germline (reference sequence). CDR3 size: 13 residues. V was cut by 4 bases and J by 6 bases, with 12 bases left in between. The CDR3 reads CASSRKGGSEAFF. The CDR3 DNA is TGTGCCAGCAGCCGAAAAGGGGGGTCTGAAGCTTTCTTT.

The rearrangement uses TRBV4-1 and TRBJ2-1, with 9 bases that match TRBD2. V trimming: 2 bases; J trimming: 11 bases; junction bases outside the gene matches: 7. Germline CDR1 reads MGHRA; CDR2 reads YSYEKL. This CDR3 spans 14 amino acids. Here the CDR3 DNA reads TGCGCCAGCAGCCAACTCCCAGCGGGAGGAAAGCAGTTCTTC. Its protein is CASSQLPAGGKQFF.

This chain connects TRBV28 to TRBJ1-5, with a possible D match to TRBD1 (6 bases). Germline V CDR1 and CDR2: MDHEN, SYDVKM. The CDR3 runs to 13 residues. V lost 5 bases and J 3 bases, leaving 8 bases between the germline ends. In DNA form, the CDR3 reads TGTGCCAGCAGTCGGACAGTCAATCAGCCCCAGCATTTT. Translating it yields CASSRTVNQPQHF.

The chain recombines TRBV4-2 with TRBJ2-3; 9 positions agree with TRBD2. This CDR3 spans 18 amino acids. Germline V lookup: CDR1 LGHNA, CDR2 YNFKEQ. Trimming at V came to 1 base and at J to 0 bases, leaving 8 bases not matched to a gene. CDR3 coding DNA: TGTGCCAGCAGCCAAGCATCGACTAGCGGAGTAAGCACAGATACGCAGTATTTT. It yields the protein CASSQASTSGVSTDTQYF.

CDR3 residues: CASSRTGQNSPLHF. The CDR3 DNA reads TGTGCCAGCAGCAGGACGGGTCAGAATTCACCCCTCCACTTT. This rearrangement joins TRBV2 to TRBJ1-6; D gene uncertain. Trimming took 6 bases from V and 7 from J, leaving 13 bases between them. The CDR3 is 14 residues long. Germline-derived CDR1 and CDR2 are SNHLY and FYNNEI. Drawing the rest from reference TRBV2 and TRBJ1-6, the complete variable domain is EPEVTQTPSHQVTQMGQEVILRCVPISNHLYFYWYRQILGQKVEFLVSFYNNEISEKSEIFDDQFSVERPDGSNFTLKIRSTKLEDSAMYFCASSRTGQNSPLHFGNGTRLTVT.

This chain uses TRBV27 with TRBJ2-3; 11 bases map to TRBD2. V dropped 1 base and J dropped 7; count of bases not matched to a gene: 7. Germline V gene data show CDR1 as MNHEY and CDR2 as SMNVEV (reference sequence). The CDR3 loop spans 16 amino acids. The CDR3 sequence: CASSLWLAGGVNTQYF. Here the CDR3 DNA reads TGTGCCAGCAGTTTATGGCTAGCGGGAGGTGTGAATACGCAGTATTTT.

V and J are TRBV7-8 and TRBJ1-1; TRBD1 might be the D (6 bases). This CDR3 spans 14 amino acids. Trimming shortened V by 5 bases and J by 0 bases, and 10 bases separated the two germline ends. The germline gives CDR1 SGHVS, CDR2 FQNEAQ. The chain's CDR3 is CASSPGQLNTEAFF. CDR3 nucleotide sequence: TGTGCCAGCAGCCCTGGACAGCTGAACACTGAAGCTTTCTTT.

This rearrangement joins TRBV25-1 to TRBJ2-7, with D perhaps matching TRBD1 (6 bases). The CDR3 consists of 15 residues. V was cut by 6 bases and J by 7 bases, with 22 bases left in between. Germline V CDR1 and CDR2: MGHDK, SYGVNS. The chain's CDR3 is CASSVTRTVSVEQYF. The CDR3 nucleotides read TGTGCCAGCAGCGTGACGAGGACAGTATCAGTGGAGCAGTACTTC.

The rearrangement uses TRBV7-9 and TRBJ1-5, with D possibly matching TRBD1 (6 bases). The CDR3 covers 13 residues. V was clipped by 6 bases and J by 2 bases, with 8 bases between them. Germline V gene lookup returns CDR1 SEHNR and CDR2 FQNEAQ (reference sequence). The CDR3, as DNA: TGTGCCAGCAGTCGACAGGGCAATCAGCCCCAGCATTTT. Protein: CASSRQGNQPQHF. The complete variable domain, with remaining parts taken from reference TRBV7-9 and TRBJ1-5, reads DTGVSQNPRHKITKRGQNVTFRCDPISEHNRLYWYRQTLGQGPEFLTYFQNEAQLEKSRLLSDRFSAERPKGSFSTLEIQRTEQGDSAMYLCASSRQGNQPQHFGDGTRLSIL.

This clone was seen just once. Here the CDR3 DNA reads TGTGCCTGGAGTCGAGCGGGAGGGGTCTCGGAGCAGTACTTC. Translation gives CAWSRAGGVSEQYF. This sequence joins TRBV30 and TRBJ2-7, with 10 nucleotides matching TRBD2. This CDR3 has 14 residues. V lost 2 bases, J lost 7 bases, and 8 bases stayed unmatched. From germline, CDR1 is GTSNPN and CDR2 SVGIG (reference sequence).

The V call is TRBV28, the J call TRBJ2-2, with a weak D call TRBD1 (6 bases). The CDR3 length is 15 residues. The germline V gene has CDR1 MDHEN and CDR2 SYDVKM. Trimming left V 3 bases short and J 2 bases short, with 10 bases between. The CDR3 spells CASSLRTANTGELFF. DNA for the CDR3: TGTGCCAGCAGTTTGAGGACAGCCAACACCGGGGAGCTGTTTTTT.

V gene TRBV30 combines with J gene TRBJ2-1, with a tentative D call TRBD1 (7 bases). Germline V lookup: CDR1 GTSNPN, CDR2 SVGIG (reference sequence). The ends were cut back, 5 bases at V and 7 bases at J, with 30 bases in the middle. The CDR3 sequence is 18 residues long. The CDR3 coding sequence is TGTGCCTGGGGCAGGGGGGTTGAATTGGGTAGGCGTAGAAATGAGCAGTTCTTC. It codes for CAWGRGVELGRRRNEQFF.

This chain connects TRBV13 to TRBJ1-1; D may be TRBD1 (5 bases). Per germline, CDR1 PRHDT and CDR2 FYEKMQ (reference sequence). Trimming took off 5 bases at V and 1 base at J, with 11 bases between the two ends. The CDR3 consists of 14 residues. The CDR3 nucleotides are TGTGCCAGCAGCCCCGGGAGGGGGAACACTGAAGCTTTCTTT. Translation: CASSPGRGNTEAFF.

The chain couples TRBV19 to TRBJ1-1; 11 nucleotides match TRBD1. V was pared by 8 bases and J by 0 bases, with 8 bases of the junction left unmatched. Germline values: CDR1 LNHDA, CDR2 SQIVND (reference sequence). The CDR3 length is 16 residues. The CDR3 spells CASRPGTGGMNTEAFF. The CDR3 DNA follows: TGTGCCAGTCGGCCCGGGACAGGGGGAATGAACACTGAAGCTTTCTTT.

On this clone: Other DNA sequences in this specimen translate into the identical CDR3. The genes are TRBV2 and TRBJ1-6; TRBD1 agrees at 9 bases. V gave up 5 bases and J gave up 10 bases; unmatched junction bases: 6. Germline lookup yields CDR1 SNHLY and CDR2 FYNNEI. The CDR3 is 14 amino acids. The chain's CDR3 is CASSLGQGNSPLHF. In nucleotides, the CDR3 is TGTGCCAGCAGTTTGGGACAGGGAAACTCACCCCTCCACTTT.

The chain carries TRBV19 and TRBJ2-2; TRBD1 agrees at 8 bases. Germline V gives CDR1 LNHDA, CDR2 SQIVND (reference sequence). The CDR3 has 15 amino acids. V trimming: 6 bases; J trimming: 4 bases; junction bases outside the gene matches: 7. CDR3 sequence (DNA): TGTGCCAGTAGCTCCCCCGGACAGGGCACCGGGGAGCTGTTTTTT. Translating gives CASSSPGQGTGELFF.

The chain couples TRBV13 to TRBJ2-1; possibly TRBD2 for D (5 bases). The V gene's germline CDR1 is PRHDT and CDR2 FYEKMQ (reference sequence). The V and J ends lost 5 bases and 2 bases respectively, with 13 bases between them. The CDR3 length is 15 residues. The CDR3 sequence is CASSKLAGPYNEQFF. The CDR3 DNA follows: TGTGCCAGCAGCAAGCTAGCTGGCCCCTACAATGAGCAGTTCTTC.

The chain combines TRBV19 with TRBJ2-5; 7 bases are shared with TRBD2. Germline CDR1 and CDR2: LNHDA and SQIVND (reference sequence). The J segment lost 4 bases and the V segment lost 4 bases, leaving 15 bases of the junction unmatched. The length of the CDR3 is 17 residues. The CDR3 protein is CASSTLGEGGRRETQYF. DNA for the CDR3: TGTGCCAGTAGTACCCTCGGGGAGGGAGGGAGGCGAGAGACCCAGTACTTC.

The table lists this clone with a count of one. The chain is built from TRBV24-1 and TRBJ2-5; 9 positions match TRBD2. Trimming cost V 4 bases and J 5 bases; bases outside gene matches: 10. This CDR3 has 16 residues. Per the germline V gene, CDR1 is KGHDR and CDR2 is SFDVKD. This CDR3 is CATSESRAGGPETQYF. For the CDR3, the DNA is TGTGCCACCAGTGAATCGAGGGCGGGAGGGCCGGAGACCCAGTACTTC.

The chain uses TRBV6-5 and TRBJ1-5; a weak D match, TRBD1 (5 bases). The V and J ends lost 0 bases and 1 base respectively, with 7 bases between them. From germline, CDR1 is MNHEY and CDR2 SVGAGI. This CDR3 comprises 15 residues. This CDR3 reads CASSYSSGSNQPQHF. CDR3 in DNA: TGTGCCAGCAGTTACTCGTCAGGGAGCAATCAGCCCCAGCATTTT.

The chain couples TRBV19 to TRBJ1-1; D is possibly TRBD1 (5 bases). In germline, CDR1 is LNHDA, CDR2 SQIVND (reference sequence). The CDR3 loop spans 14 amino acids. V lost 7 bases and J 6 bases, leaving 18 bases between the germline ends. The CDR3 region has the DNA TGTGCCAGTAAGATGGGGATTGCGGGGGCTGAAGCTTTCTTT. Amino acids: CASKMGIAGAEAFF.

This chain connects TRBV7-3 to TRBJ1-5; 9 bases fit TRBD1. Per germline, CDR1 SGHTA and CDR2 FQGTGA. The ends lost 4 bases at V and 2 bases at J; junction bases unmatched: 6. The CDR3 length is 16 residues. CDR3 residues: CASSYRGLVGNQPQHF. CDR3 DNA: TGTGCCAGCAGCTACAGGGGGCTTGTGGGCAATCAGCCCCAGCATTTT.

V gene TRBV3-1 (or the pseudogene TRBV3-2) combines with J gene TRBJ2-5; no clear D gene. This CDR3 is built from 15 residues. The V gene lost 4 bases and the J gene lost 7 bases, with 19 bases spanning the gap. The germline V gene encodes CDR1 LGHDT and CDR2 YNNKEL (reference sequence). The DNA of the CDR3 is TGTGCCAGCAGCCCCCTTCTATACTCGGGTGGGACCCAGTACTTC. This translates into CASSPLLYSGGTQYF.

The chain carries TRBV19 and TRBJ2-1; TRBD2 matches at 11 bases. Losses at the gene ends were 1 base for V and 6 bases for J; bases not matched to a gene: 5. There are 16 residues in the CDR3. Germline V gene sequence: CDR1 LNHDA, CDR2 SQIVND (reference sequence). The DNA for the CDR3 is TGTGCCAGTAGTATAGTGGGGACTAGCGGTCTCAATGAGCAGTTCTTC. This encodes CASSIVGTSGLNEQFF.

This clone was recorded only once. The J gene is TRBJ1-2, the V gene TRBV27, with 10 bases aligning to TRBD1. V was pared by 3 bases and J by 8 bases, with 6 bases of the junction left unmatched. CDR3 size: 14 residues. The germline CDR1 and CDR2 sequences are MNHEY and SMNVEV (reference sequence). CDR3 amino acids: CASSLRQGAFGYTF. As DNA, the CDR3 is TGTGCCAGCAGTTTGCGACAGGGGGCGTTCGGCTACACCTTC.

The table lists this clone with a count of one. The rearrangement links TRBV5-8 to TRBJ1-2; no definite D call. This CDR3 is 14 amino acids long. Germline assignment: CDR1 SGHTS and CDR2 YDEGEE. Deletions cut 4 bases from V and 5 bases from J, with 15 bases between. As DNA, the CDR3 is TGTGCCAGCAGCCCTGATACAGCAGCGTATGGCTACACCTTC. As protein: CASSPDTAAYGYTF.